These 30 T cell receptor beta chains share one sample of origin, sequenced in a study of human T cells and chemical hapten exposure. In TCRdb, the RACE reads were re-called with MiXCR into one record per CDR3 protein. Seen here are approximately 71,000 distinct CDR3 sequences, over 8.5% observed once, and the top ten hold roughly 1.5%. Noted time point: patch test 3, about 24 weeks after DPC sensitization. Treatment reported: therapeutic diphenylcyclopropenone sensitization with weekly scalp DPC. Sequenced here: whole blood, sampled in connection with sensitization to the hapten diphenylcyclopropenone (DPC). The origin of the receptors is a woman aged 45-65 years with alopecia areata. Some clones in this sample may be carry-over from other donors' samples.

Many counts were recorded for this clonotype. The chain recombines TRBV5-4 with TRBJ2-2; D is possibly TRBD1 (5 bases). The V and J ends lost 3 bases and 0 bases respectively, with 18 bases between them. CDR3 length: 18 residues. Looked up from germline, CDR1 is SGHNT and CDR2 is YYREEE (reference sequence). This CDR3 reads CASSSIWYTGPNTGELFF. CDR3 DNA: TGTGCCAGCAGCTCAATCTGGTATACAGGCCCGAACACCGGGGAGCTGTTTTTT.

The CDR3, as DNA: TGTGCCAGCTCACCGAGCGGGGTGGAGGCCCAGCATTTT. Residues: CASSPSGVEAQHF. V gene TRBV18 combines with J gene TRBJ1-5; the D is unclear. Germline V gives CDR1 KGHSH, CDR2 LQKENI. CDR3 length: 13 amino acids. V lost 3 bases and J lost 11, with 14 bases in between.

This clonotype occurred many times. The chain combines TRBV6-2 or TRBV6-3 with TRBJ2-7, with 7 bases fitting TRBD1. Germline V gene sequence: CDR1 MNHEY, CDR2 SVGEGT. The junction had 6 bases not matched to a gene; V was cut back by 4 bases and J by 0 bases. This CDR3 spans 15 amino acids. The CDR3 nucleotides read TGTGCCAGCAGTTCGCCAGGGGGTTCCTCCTACGAGCAGTACTTC. The encoded protein is CASSSPGGSSYEQYF.

This clonotype was detected ten times or more. The rearrangement joins TRBV3-1 to TRBJ1-3; D is undetermined. Germline V gene sequence: CDR1 LGHDT, CDR2 YNNKEL (reference sequence). V dropped 0 bases and J dropped 7 bases, with 10 bases sitting between them. The CDR3 is 14 amino acids. The CDR3 loop reads CASSQEIYPNTIYF. The CDR3 DNA is TGTGCCAGCAGCCAAGAAATCTATCCGAACACCATATATTTT.

This clonotype was recorded at least ten times. The chain is built from TRBV2 and TRBJ1-2; perhaps TRBD1 as D (6 bases). CDR1 and CDR2 (germline): SNHLY, FYNNEI. Trimming removed 8 bases from V and 3 bases from J, with 7 bases in between. This CDR3 is built from 11 residues. CDR3 loop: CASAGDYGYTF. CDR3 nucleotides: TGTGCCAGCGCAGGGGACTATGGCTACACCTTC. Looking up the rest from reference TRBV2 and TRBJ1-2 gives the full variable domain: EPEVTQTPSHQVTQMGQEVILRCVPISNHLYFYWYRQILGQKVEFLVSFYNNEISEKSEIFDDQFSVERPDGSNFTLKIRSTKLEDSAMYFCASAGDYGYTFGSGTRLTVV.

This sequence joins TRBV4-1 and TRBJ2-1; 8 bases align to TRBD2. The germline CDR1 and CDR2 sequences are MGHRA and YSYEKL. With 4 bases clipped from V and 0 bases from J, the junction kept 8 bases outside the gene matches. The CDR3 consists of 17 residues. The CDR3, as DNA: TGCGCCAGCAGCCCGAACGGGGGGGGAAGCTCCTACAATGAGCAGTTCTTC. It translates to CASSPNGGGSSYNEQFF.

This clonotype has just a few counts. V usage is TRBV28 and J usage is TRBJ2-7, with D possibly being TRBD2 (7 bases). Germline-derived CDR1 and CDR2 are MDHEN and SYDVKM. Trimming shortened V by 5 bases and J by 5 bases, and 22 bases separated the two germline ends. The CDR3 contains 16 residues. CDR3 DNA sequence: TGTGCCAGCAGTCTGGGGGGGGCTCCCCTATTACACGAGCAGTACTTC. Translating it yields CASSLGGAPLLHEQYF.

This clonotype has a count of ten or more. The chain is built from TRBV18 and TRBJ1-2, with 8 bases that match TRBD1. The CDR3 totals 14 residues. V dropped 1 base and J dropped 5; count of bases not matched to a gene: 3. Per germline, CDR1 KGHSH and CDR2 LQKENI. CDR3: CASSPQTGGYGYTF. The CDR3, as DNA: TGTGCCAGCTCACCACAAACAGGGGGTTATGGCTACACCTTC.

This clonotype was counted between two and nine times. The chain couples TRBV20-1 to TRBJ1-2; no clear D. Germline assignment: CDR1 DFQATT and CDR2 SNEGSKA (reference sequence). There are 11 residues in the CDR3. V lost 3 bases to trimming and J lost 3 bases, with 5 bases between them. DNA of the CDR3: TGCAGTGCTAGGTCCGACTATGGCTACACCTTC. This codes for CSARSDYGYTF.

V and J are TRBV18 and TRBJ2-3; D is unclear. CDR1 is KGHSH and CDR2 is LQKENI in the germline V gene. Trimming stripped 5 bases from V and 3 bases from J, with 9 bases between. The CDR3 extends over 13 amino acids. The CDR3 region is CASSDSATDTQYF. CDR3 sequence (DNA): TGTGCCAGCTCAGATTCGGCGACAGATACGCAGTATTTT.

The J gene is TRBJ1-3, the V gene TRBV12-3 or TRBV12-4, with a weak D call TRBD1 (5 bases). The CDR3 runs 15 residues. V was cut by 3 bases and J by 4 bases, with 13 bases left in between. The CDR3: CASSFDRKSGNTIYF. The DNA for the CDR3 is TGTGCCAGCAGTTTCGACAGAAAGTCGGGAAACACCATATATTTT.

The rearrangement uses TRBV28 and TRBJ2-1; TRBD1 agrees at 7 bases. The CDR3 is 17 amino acids. Germline V gene lookup returns CDR1 MDHEN and CDR2 SYDVKM. The trim removed 4 bases at V and 0 bases at J, leaving 9 bases unmatched. In DNA, the CDR3 is TGTGCCAGCAGTTCCAGGACAGGAGTAACCTCCTACAATGAGCAGTTCTTC. This sequence encodes CASSSRTGVTSYNEQFF.

This clonotype was detected ten times or more. The chain is built from TRBV4-3 and TRBJ2-6; D possibly uses TRBD1 or TRBD2 (5 bases each). CDR3 length: 19 residues. Germline lookup yields CDR1 LGHNA and CDR2 YSLEER. V lost 0 bases and J 0 bases, leaving 15 bases between the germline ends. CDR3 region: CASSQEPGRWTSGANVLTF. CDR3 DNA: TGCGCCAGCAGCCAAGAACCGGGACGGTGGACCTCTGGGGCCAACGTCCTGACTTTC.

In this sample, this clonotype turned up a few times. V and J are TRBV3-1 and TRBJ1-6; the D gene is possibly TRBD1 (5 bases). V lost 1 base and J lost 10, with 17 bases in between. Germline CDR1 LGHDT, CDR2 YNNKEL (reference sequence). The CDR3 spans 16 residues. The CDR3 DNA sequence: TGTGCCAGCAGCCAAGGGCAGGGCCCTGAGGCGTCACCCCTCCACTTT. It encodes CASSQGQGPEASPLHF.

Ten or more counts support this clonotype. The chain has TRBV10-2 and TRBJ2-7; 8 bases map to TRBD1. Germline V lookup: CDR1 WSHSY, CDR2 SAAADI. The CDR3 is 13 residues long. J gave up 11 bases and V 2 bases, and 8 bases lay outside the gene matches. The CDR3 protein is CASSEVGQGLEYF. The CDR3 DNA reads as TGCGCCAGCAGTGAGGTCGGACAGGGTCTCGAGTACTTC.

V and J are TRBV18 and TRBJ2-5; D is undetermined. The CDR3 has 13 residues. The V end was cut by 10 bases, the J end by 2 bases, with 14 bases between. In germline, CDR1 is KGHSH, CDR2 LQKENI. CDR3 protein: CAIALGPQETQYF. CDR3 DNA: TGTGCCATCGCCCTAGGGCCTCAAGAGACCCAGTACTTC.

The rearrangement uses TRBV20-1 and TRBJ2-3; 8 bases agree with TRBD2. The CDR3 contains 15 residues. Germline V gives CDR1 DFQATT, CDR2 SNEGSKA (reference sequence). J lost 7 bases, V lost 1 base, and 10 bases had no gene match. This CDR3 reads CSARANSGNLYTQYF. CDR3 DNA: TGCAGTGCTAGAGCAAATAGCGGGAACTTATATACGCAGTATTTT.

This clonotype was picked up a small number of times. The rearrangement joins TRBV12-5 to TRBJ1-2; D gene unclear. V lost 5 bases and J lost 4, with 5 bases in between. The CDR3 length is 11 residues. The germline gives CDR1 LGHNT, CDR2 FRNRAP. This CDR3 is CASGIGYGYTF. CDR3 bases: TGTGCTAGTGGTATCGGCTATGGCTACACCTTC.

This clonotype has ten or more counts. The gene calls are TRBV5-4 and TRBJ2-3; 10 bases match TRBD1. The CDR3 is 17 residues long. CDR1 and CDR2 from the germline V gene are SGHNT and YYREEE (reference sequence). The ends lost 4 bases at V and 4 bases at J; junction bases unmatched: 12. CDR3 sequence: CASSQGTGEALPDTQYF. The CDR3 coding sequence is TGTGCCAGCAGCCAGGGGACAGGGGAGGCCCTTCCAGATACGCAGTATTTT.

This clonotype has a count of ten or more. This sequence joins TRBV20-1 and TRBJ1-6, with D possibly TRBD1 on 5 matching bases. V gave up 5 bases and J gave up 10 bases, with 18 bases separating them. This CDR3 region has 14 residues. Germline V gene lookup returns CDR1 DFQATT and CDR2 SNEGSKA (reference sequence). The CDR3 nucleotides read TGCAGTGCTCCGATCGGGACTAAGGGGTCACCCCTCCACTTT. Protein sequence: CSAPIGTKGSPLHF.

This clonotype was seen a few times. The chain joins TRBV7-6 to TRBJ1-1; 7 positions match TRBD1. J lost 1 base, V lost 8 bases, and 7 bases had no gene match. This CDR3 region has 14 residues. Per germline, CDR1 SGHVS and CDR2 FNYEAQ. The CDR3 is CASGEGAGNTEAFF. DNA for the CDR3: TGTGCCAGCGGAGAGGGGGCCGGGAACACTGAAGCTTTCTTT.

This clonotype was detected many times. The V gene is TRBV18, the J gene TRBJ1-6; a possible D gene is TRBD1 (5 bases). Germline V CDR1 and CDR2: KGHSH, LQKENI. The CDR3 consists of 15 residues. Trimming cost V 2 bases and J 10 bases, with 15 bases left between them. The CDR3 nucleotides are TGTGCCAGCTCACCATACGCGGGGGAATACTCACCCCTCCACTTT. Encoded protein: CASSPYAGEYSPLHF.

The rearrangement uses TRBV12-5 and TRBJ1-6; a weak D match, TRBD1 (6 bases). Trimming stripped 5 bases from V and 13 bases from J, with 18 bases between. The CDR3 runs 14 residues. Germline V lookup: CDR1 LGHNT, CDR2 FRNRAP. In DNA form, the CDR3 reads TGTGCTAGTGGTCCCGACCGGGACAAGGTTCCCCTCCACTTT. Its protein is CASGPDRDKVPLHF.

This clonotype showed up just a few times. The chain combines TRBV12-3 or TRBV12-4 with TRBJ2-7; 8 nucleotides agree with TRBD1. The CDR3 has 12 amino acids. The trim removed 6 bases at V and 6 bases at J, leaving 4 bases unmatched. This CDR3 is CASRWTGREQYF. DNA for the CDR3: TGTGCCAGCAGATGGACAGGGCGCGAGCAGTACTTC.

In its sample, this clonotype was seen many times. The V and J genes are TRBV5-1 and TRBJ2-1; 7 bases fit TRBD2. This CDR3 is 14 amino acids long. The germline gives CDR1 SGHRS, CDR2 YFSETQ. After removal of 4 bases from V and 2 bases from J, the junction contained 3 bases not matched to a gene. The CDR3 DNA follows: TGCGCCAGCAGCAAACTAGCGACCTACAATGAGCAGTTCTTC. This translates into CASSKLATYNEQFF. Together with reference TRBV5-1 and TRBJ2-1, the CDR3 gives the full variable domain: KAGVTQTPRYLIKTRGQQVTLSCSPISGHRSVSWYQQTPGQGLQFLFEYFSETQRNKGNFPGRFSGRQFSNSRSEMNVSTLELGDSALYLCASSKLATYNEQFFGPGTRLTVL.

This clonotype was detected a few times. This rearrangement joins TRBV11-2 to TRBJ2-1; TRBD1 matches 8 bases. Trimming took 3 bases from V and 6 from J; bases not matched to a gene: 7. Germline V gene data show CDR1 as SGHAT and CDR2 as FQNNGV. The CDR3 is 15 amino acids. CDR3 loop: CASSFPGGRVNEQFF. The CDR3 DNA reads TGTGCCAGCAGCTTCCCAGGGGGCCGGGTCAATGAGCAGTTCTTC. Full variable domain (rest looked up from reference TRBV11-2 and TRBJ2-1): EAGVAQSPRYKIIEKRQSVAFWCNPISGHATLYWYQQILGQGPKLLIQFQNNGVVDDSQLPKDRFSAERLKGVDSTLKIQPAKLEDSAVYLCASSFPGGRVNEQFFGPGTRLTVL.

This clonotype has just a few counts. The rearrangement links TRBV19 to TRBJ2-2; perhaps TRBD1 as D (5 bases). The V gene's germline CDR1 is LNHDA and CDR2 SQIVND (reference sequence). CDR3 length: 13 amino acids. The germline V and J ends were trimmed by 7 bases and 6 bases, with 12 bases remaining between them. The CDR3 DNA reads as TGTGCCAGTACCATAGGGGCCGCCGGGGAGCTGTTTTTT. It specifies CASTIGAAGELFF.

The sample holds a few counts of this clonotype. CDR3 sequence: CASSQLAGKNEQYF. In DNA form, the CDR3 reads TGTGCCAGCAGCCAGCTAGCGGGGAAGAACGAGCAGTACTTC. This rearrangement joins TRBV3-1 to TRBJ2-7, with 9 positions matching TRBD2. From germline, CDR1 is LGHDT and CDR2 YNNKEL (reference sequence). The CDR3 is 14 amino acids. With 3 bases clipped from V and 5 bases from J, the junction kept 5 bases outside the gene matches.

V and J are TRBV24-1 and TRBJ2-1, with TRBD2 matching over 7 bases. The CDR3 covers 14 residues. J gave up 4 bases and V 10 bases, and 9 bases lay outside the gene matches. The V gene's germline CDR1 is KGHDR and CDR2 SFDVKD. In nucleotides, the CDR3 is TGTGCCACAGGTCGGGGAGGGCCGTACAATGAGCAGTTCTTC. Translation gives CATGRGGPYNEQFF.

The chain is built from TRBV11-3 and TRBJ2-3; TRBD1 aligns across 8 bases. This CDR3 is 16 amino acids long. Germline values: CDR1 SGHNT, CDR2 YENEEA. V lost 5 bases and J lost 3; bases outside the gene matches: 10. CDR3 protein: CASSTIQGAQTDTQYF. DNA for the CDR3: TGTGCCAGCAGCACCATCCAGGGGGCGCAAACAGATACGCAGTATTTT. Combining the CDR3 with reference TRBV11-3 and TRBJ2-3 gives the whole variable domain EAGVVQSPRYKIIEKKQPVAFWCNPISGHNTLYWYLQNLGQGPELLIRYENEEAVDDSQLPKDRFSAERLKGVDSTLKIQPAELGDSAVYLCASSTIQGAQTDTQYFGPGTRLTVL.